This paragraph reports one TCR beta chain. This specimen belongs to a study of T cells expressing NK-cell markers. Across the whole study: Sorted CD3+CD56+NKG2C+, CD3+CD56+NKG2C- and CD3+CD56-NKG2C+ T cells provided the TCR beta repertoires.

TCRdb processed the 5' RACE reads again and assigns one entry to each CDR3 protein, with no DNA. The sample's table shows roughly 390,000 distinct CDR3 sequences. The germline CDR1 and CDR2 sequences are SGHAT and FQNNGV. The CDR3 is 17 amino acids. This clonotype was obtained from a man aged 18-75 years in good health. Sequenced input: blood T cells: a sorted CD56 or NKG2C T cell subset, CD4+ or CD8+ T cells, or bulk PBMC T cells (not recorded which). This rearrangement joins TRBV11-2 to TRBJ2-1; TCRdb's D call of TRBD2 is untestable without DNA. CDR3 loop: CASSLEPGLAGLHEQFF. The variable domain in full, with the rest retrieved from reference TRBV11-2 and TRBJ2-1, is EAGVAQSPRYKIIEKRQSVAFWCNPISGHATLYWYQQILGQGPKLLIQFQNNGVVDDSQLPKDRFSAERLKGVDSTLKIQPAKLEDSAVYLCASSLEPGLAGLHEQFFGPGTRLTVL.